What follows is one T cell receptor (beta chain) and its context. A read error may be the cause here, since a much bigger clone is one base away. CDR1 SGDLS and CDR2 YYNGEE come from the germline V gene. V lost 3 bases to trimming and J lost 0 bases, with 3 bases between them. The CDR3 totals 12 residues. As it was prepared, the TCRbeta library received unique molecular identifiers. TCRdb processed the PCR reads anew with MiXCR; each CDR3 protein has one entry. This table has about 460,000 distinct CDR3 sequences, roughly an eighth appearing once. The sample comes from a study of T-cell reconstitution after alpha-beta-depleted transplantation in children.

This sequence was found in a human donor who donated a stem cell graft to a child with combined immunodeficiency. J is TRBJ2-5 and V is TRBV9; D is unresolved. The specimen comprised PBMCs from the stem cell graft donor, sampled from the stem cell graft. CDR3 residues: CASSGNQETQYF. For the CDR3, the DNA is TGTGCCAGCAGCGGAAACCAAGAGACCCAGTACTTC.